The 9 T cell receptor beta chains given below trace back to one sample, sequenced in a study of blood T cell repertoires in COVID-19. Clones were read by immunoSEQ multiplex PCR, and TCRdb kept only the in-frame ones, dropping some. The table has 150,000 to 200,000 clones, over 80% seen once. The sequencing input was peripheral blood. These receptors all stem from a woman aged 45-65 years with acute or convalescent COVID-19.

V usage is TRBV6-5 and J usage is TRBJ1-1; 9 nucleotides align to TRBD1. After removal of 2 bases from V and 3 bases from J, the junction contained 1 base not matched to a gene. Germline values: CDR1 MNHEY, CDR2 SVGAGI. CDR3 length equals 14 residues. This CDR3 is CASSYGQGHTEAFF. The CDR3 nucleotides read TGTGCCAGCAGTTACGGACAGGGGCACACTGAAGCTTTCTTT.

The chain is built from TRBV2 and TRBJ2-2, with D possibly TRBD2 on 6 matching bases. CDR3 length equals 13 residues. Germline V CDR1 and CDR2: SNHLY, FYNNEI. V lost 6 bases, J lost 5 bases, and 10 bases lay in between. The CDR3 nucleotides are TGTGCCAGCAGGGGGGACTCAACCGGGGAGCTGTTTTTT. This encodes CASRGDSTGELFF.

The gene calls are TRBV6-2 or TRBV6-3 and TRBJ1-5; TRBD1 agrees at 7 bases. The germline gives CDR1 MNHEY, CDR2 SVGEGT. The CDR3 loop spans 14 amino acids. After removal of 6 bases from V and 3 bases from J, the junction contained 5 bases not matched to a gene. CDR3 region: CASSRQGDNQPQHF. CDR3 sequence (DNA): TGTGCCAGCAGCCGACAGGGAGACAATCAGCCCCAGCATTTT.

The J gene is TRBJ1-1, the V gene TRBV19; unclear D gene. Trimming removed 3 bases at V and 0 bases at J, with 11 bases between. Germline CDR1 reads LNHDA; CDR2 reads SQIVND (reference sequence). There are 15 residues in the CDR3. The CDR3 spells CASSIAVLMNTEAFF. In nucleotides, the CDR3 is TGTGCCAGTAGTATTGCGGTCCTCATGAACACTGAAGCTTTCTTT.

The chain couples TRBV13 to TRBJ2-7; the D is unclear. V lost 8 bases to trimming and J lost 3 bases, with 8 bases between them. CDR1 and CDR2 from the germline V gene are PRHDT and FYEKMQ (reference sequence). This CDR3 is built from 11 residues. The CDR3 is CASQVVYEQYF. The CDR3 DNA reads as TGTGCCAGCCAGGTTGTCTACGAGCAGTACTTC.

This chain links TRBV7-9 with TRBJ1-2; unclear D gene. Trimming took 1 base from V and 1 from J, leaving 4 bases between them. Germline V lookup: CDR1 SEHNR, CDR2 FQNEAQ (reference sequence). The CDR3 extends over 13 amino acids. The CDR3 sequence is CASSLDNNYGYTF. The CDR3 nucleotides are TGTGCCAGCAGCTTAGACAATAACTATGGCTACACCTTC.

The chain employs TRBV7-2 and TRBJ1-2; TRBD1 aligns across 8 bases. Germline V gene lookup returns CDR1 SGHTA and CDR2 FQGNSA. The CDR3 covers 15 residues. V trimming: 4 bases; J trimming: 1 base; junction bases outside the gene matches: 5. In DNA, the CDR3 is TGTGCCAGCAGCTCACAGGGGGTAGATAACTATGGCTACACCTTC. Translated: CASSSQGVDNYGYTF.

The chain carries TRBV18 and TRBJ1-4; 8 bases are shared with TRBD1. The CDR3 sequence is 15 residues long. Germline CDR1 KGHSH, CDR2 LQKENI. The V gene end was trimmed by 3 bases and the J gene end by 7 bases; junction bases not matched to a gene: 7. CDR3 in DNA: TGTGCCAGCTCACCCGGCGACACAGGGGGTGAAAAACTGTTTTTT. Its translation is CASSPGDTGGEKLFF.

The chain couples TRBV28 to TRBJ1-1; tentative D call: TRBD1 (6 bases). This CDR3 comprises 12 residues. The germline CDR1 and CDR2 sequences are MDHEN and SYDVKM. V lost 7 bases and J 6 bases, leaving 12 bases between the germline ends. CDR3 DNA: TGTGCCAGCATGACAGGAGGCTCTGAAGCTTTCTTT. This gives the protein CASMTGGSEAFF.